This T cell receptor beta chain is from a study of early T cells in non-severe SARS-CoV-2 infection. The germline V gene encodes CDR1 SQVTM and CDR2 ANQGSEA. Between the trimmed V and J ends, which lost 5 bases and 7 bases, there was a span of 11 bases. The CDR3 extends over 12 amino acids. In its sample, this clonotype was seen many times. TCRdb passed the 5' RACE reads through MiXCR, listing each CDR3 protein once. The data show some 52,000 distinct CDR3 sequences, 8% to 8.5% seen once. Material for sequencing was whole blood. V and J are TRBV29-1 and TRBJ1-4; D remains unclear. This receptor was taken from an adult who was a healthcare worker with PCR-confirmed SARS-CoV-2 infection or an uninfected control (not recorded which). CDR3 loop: CSVLTQGEKLFF. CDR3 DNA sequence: TGCAGCGTTTTGACCCAAGGTGAAAAACTGTTTTTT.